This T cell receptor (beta chain) came from a study of blood T cell repertoires in COVID-19. On the study more broadly: Sources were T cells, B-cell-depleted T cells, or PBMCs; the material itself was cDNA or gDNA.

Trimming took 5 bases from V and 5 from J, leaving 7 bases between them. The CDR3 runs to 11 residues. The germline V gene encodes CDR1 SEHNR and CDR2 FQNEAQ (reference sequence). Sequenced by immunoSEQ multiplex PCR; TCRdb stores in-frame clones only, minus some. The repertoire holds roughly 200,000 clones, with 75% to 90% as singletons. Participants were aged roughly 18 to 89 years, lived in 24 US areas, and enrolled virtually. Sequencing was performed on PBMCs or T cells enriched from blood (not recorded which). The chain employs TRBV7-9 and TRBJ2-7; D remains unclear. This clonotype was obtained from a woman in her twenties or thirties who had recovered from COVID-19. This CDR3 is CASSLLNEQYF. CDR3 DNA sequence: TGTGCCAGCAGCCTATTAAACGAGCAGTACTTC.